This T cell receptor beta chain came from a study of human T cells and chemical hapten exposure. TCRdb reanalysed the RACE reads using MiXCR and keeps one entry per CDR3 protein. The table has about 120,000 distinct CDR3 sequences, about 13% seen once. As for time point: patch test 1, 2 weeks after DPC sensitization. Treatment noted: therapeutic diphenylcyclopropenone sensitization with weekly scalp DPC. Per germline, CDR1 SGHTA and CDR2 FQGNSA. The CDR3 runs 15 residues. The trim removed 5 bases at V and 4 bases at J, leaving 9 bases unmatched. The sample in question was whole blood, obtained in connection with sensitization to the hapten diphenylcyclopropenone (DPC). The genes are TRBV7-2 and TRBJ2-3, with 7 positions matching TRBD1. This clonotype was obtained from a man aged 18 to 30 with alopecia areata. Some clones in this sample may be carry-over from other donors' samples. DNA for the CDR3: TGTGCCAGCAGCGCCCCGACAGGGCGCGCAGATACGCAGTATTTT. Its translation: CASSAPTGRADTQYF.